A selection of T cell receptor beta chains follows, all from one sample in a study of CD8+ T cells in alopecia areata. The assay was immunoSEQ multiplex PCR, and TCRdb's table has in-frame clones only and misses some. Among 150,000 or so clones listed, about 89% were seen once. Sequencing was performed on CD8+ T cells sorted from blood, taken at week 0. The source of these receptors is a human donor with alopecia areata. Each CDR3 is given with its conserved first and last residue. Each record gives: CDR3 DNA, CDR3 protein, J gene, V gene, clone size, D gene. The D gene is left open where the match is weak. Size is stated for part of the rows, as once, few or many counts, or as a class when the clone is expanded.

TGTGCCAGCAGCCCTTCTAGCGGGAGGCCCTTTGAGCAGTTCTTC,CASSPSSGRPFEQFF,TRBJ2-1,TRBV7-9,-,TRBD2
TGTGCCAGCAGTTCCCTGACAGGGGGCTATGAGACCCAGTACTTC,CASSSLTGGYETQYF,TRBJ2-5,TRBV7-6,-,TRBD1
TGTGCCAGCAGCTTGGGCAAAAGCTACGAGCAGTACTTC,CASSLGKSYEQYF,TRBJ2-7,TRBV7-3,few,-
TGTGCCAGCAGCTTAGGAGGTCCTGTTGCGGGGGAGCAGTTCTTC,CASSLGGPVAGEQFF,TRBJ2-1,TRBV11-2,-,-
TGTGCCAGCAGCTCGAATAGCAATCAGCCCCAGCATTTT,CASSSNSNQPQHF,TRBJ1-5,TRBV5-6,-,-
TGTGCCAGCAGCTTATTCTTGGACAAGCAGTACTTC,CASSLFLDKQYF,TRBJ2-7,TRBV7-9,-,-
TGTGCCAGCAGCTTTAACAGGGGGACAGATACGCAGTATTTT,CASSFNRGTDTQYF,TRBJ2-3,TRBV5-4,-,TRBD1
TGTGCCAGCATAGGAGAGATCGGTCAGCCCCAGCATTTT,CASIGEIGQPQHF,TRBJ1-5,TRBV2,-,-
TGTGCCTGGAGCGCTGTCGAGGGGTACGAGCAGTACTTC,CAWSAVEGYEQYF,TRBJ2-7,TRBV30,-,-
TGTGCCAGCAGCTCTTATTTTTCTCGCACAGATACGCAGTATTTT,CASSSYFSRTDTQYF,TRBJ2-3,TRBV13,-,-
TGTGCCAGCAGAAGAACAGGGACGAACACCGGGGAGCTGTTTTTT,CASRRTGTNTGELFF,TRBJ2-2,TRBV5-6,few,-
TGTGCCAGCGGAGGGGAGGACGATTGGCATTCGAGCAATCAGCCCCAGCATTTT,CASGGEDDWHSSNQPQHF,TRBJ1-5,TRBV2,-,-
TGTGCCAGCAGCTCCACTGAGGTTAACACTGAAGCTTTCTTT,CASSSTEVNTEAFF,TRBJ1-1,TRBV7-8,-,-
TGTGCCAGCAGTGAGTGGCGGGAGAGCTACAATGAGCAGTTCTTC,CASSEWRESYNEQFF,TRBJ2-1,TRBV2,-,TRBD2
TGTGCCAGCAGCAACGGGCGGCTTTCCTACGAGCAGTACTTC,CASSNGRLSYEQYF,TRBJ2-7,TRBV7-9,-,-
TGTGCCAGCAGCTTACAGGGGGCTGACACTGAAGCTTTCTTT,CASSLQGADTEAFF,TRBJ1-1,TRBV7-8,-,TRBD1
TGTGCCAGCAGGGCCGACAAGAGCTCCTACAATGAGCAGTTCTTC,CASRADKSSYNEQFF,TRBJ2-1,TRBV6-1,-,-
TGCGCCAGCAGTCAATACCCCCTTTCGAGCGGGAGACCGAACACCGGGGAGCTGTTTTTT,CASSQYPLSSGRPNTGELFF,TRBJ2-2,TRBV23-1,once,TRBD2
TGCAGCGTTGAACCCGCTCAGGAGTCCCACAATGAGCAGTTCTTC,CSVEPAQESHNEQFF,TRBJ2-1,TRBV29-1,-,-
TGTGCCAGCAGCGAACAGGGGGAGAACACTGAAGCTTTCTTT,CASSEQGENTEAFF,TRBJ1-1,TRBV9,-,TRBD1
TGTGCCAGTAGTCTACAGGGTTTTATCTACGAGCAGTACTTC,CASSLQGFIYEQYF,TRBJ2-7,TRBV19,-,-
TGTGCCAGCAGCTTAGGGTTAGCGGGAGACCCTTCCTACAATGAGCAGTTCTTC,CASSLGLAGDPSYNEQFF,TRBJ2-1,TRBV13,-,TRBD2